This TCR beta chain appears in the sequencing data of a study of beta chain features in type 1 diabetes. CDR1 is SQVTM, CDR2 ANQGSEA, per germline. The CDR3 totals 13 residues. Trimming stripped 3 bases from V and 9 bases from J, with 17 bases between. Reverse transcription of all isolated RNA meant that expressed TCRB transcripts were sequenced. Only in-frame clones appear in the TCRdb table, and some are missing; sequencing was by immunoSEQ multiplex PCR. The sample carries around 600,000 clones, around 12% recorded once. Findings of the study overall: Moderately but significantly shorter TCRB CDR3s were found in Type 1 diabetes patients in all four CD4+ subsets. In these data, an HLA type influence on TCRB rearrangement remained unresolved. In patients and controls equally, PCR might favor templates that are shorter.

On this clone: Its antigen is currently unknown.

The sequencing input was naive CD4+ T cells from blood. The chain employs TRBV29-1 and TRBJ1-1; D is perhaps TRBD1 (5 bases). This receptor was taken from a man aged 30 to 39 with type 1 diabetes. In nucleotides, the CDR3 is TGCAGCGTTGAGGCGCGACAGACTAGAAAAGCTTTCTTT. It translates to CSVEARQTRKAFF. Complete variable domain (other parts from reference TRBV29-1 and TRBJ1-1): SAVISQKPSRDICQRGTSLTIQCQVDSQVTMMFWYRQQPGQSLTLIATANQGSEATYESGFVIDKFPISRPNLTFSTLTVSNMSPEDSSIYLCSVEARQTRKAFFGQGTRLTVV.